These 29 T cell receptor beta chains were sequenced from one sample in a study of OX40 agonist ivuxolimab in advanced cancers. The assay was immunoSEQ multiplex PCR, and TCRdb's table has in-frame clones only and misses some. The table has about 61,000 clones, more than 70% seen once; the top ten hold around 0.47%. The specimen comprised CD4+ or CD8+ T cells sorted from blood, sampled in a trial of the OX40 agonist ivuxolimab. These receptors originate from an adult with an advanced solid tumor such as melanoma, head and neck, liver or kidney cancer.

This clone was observed many times. This rearrangement joins TRBV6-5 to TRBJ2-2; no clear D gene. Deletions cut 6 bases from V and 3 bases from J, with 11 bases between. From germline, CDR1 is MNHEY and CDR2 SVGAGI. The CDR3 has 14 amino acids. CDR3 sequence reads: CASSRGEDTGELFF. In DNA, the CDR3 is TGTGCCAGCAGCCGTGGGGAAGACACCGGGGAGCTGTTTTTT.

This chain links TRBV28 with TRBJ2-7, with D possibly matching TRBD1 (5 bases). Trimming took off 6 bases at V and 6 bases at J, with 18 bases between the two ends. The CDR3 totals 14 residues. Germline lookup yields CDR1 MDHEN and CDR2 SYDVKM. CDR3 residues: CASRPHGEGAEQYF. The CDR3, as DNA: TGTGCCAGCAGGCCCCATGGAGAAGGGGCCGAGCAGTACTTC.

The chain couples TRBV7-9 to TRBJ2-1, with 9 bases matching TRBD2. The V gene's germline CDR1 is SEHNR and CDR2 FQNEAQ (reference sequence). Losses at the gene ends were 2 bases for V and 3 bases for J; bases not matched to a gene: 14. This CDR3 contains 19 residues. The CDR3: CASSLRASGTRFNYNEQFF. Written as DNA, the CDR3 is TGTGCCAGCAGCTTACGGGCTAGCGGGACCAGATTTAACTACAATGAGCAGTTCTTC.

The chain is built from TRBV11-2 and TRBJ2-1; 11 bases line up with TRBD2. Germline loops: CDR1 SGHAT, CDR2 FQNNGV. The CDR3 runs 15 residues. V was pared by 5 bases and J by 5 bases, with 5 bases of the junction left unmatched. CDR3 residues: CASSLAGGTDNEQFF. For the CDR3, the DNA is TGTGCCAGCAGCCTAGCGGGAGGAACCGACAATGAGCAGTTCTTC. The full variable domain, completed using reference TRBV11-2 and TRBJ2-1, is EAGVAQSPRYKIIEKRQSVAFWCNPISGHATLYWYQQILGQGPKLLIQFQNNGVVDDSQLPKDRFSAERLKGVDSTLKIQPAKLEDSAVYLCASSLAGGTDNEQFFGPGTRLTVL.

V and J are TRBV30 and TRBJ1-2, with 9 positions matching TRBD1. This CDR3 region has 14 residues. J gave up 5 bases and V 4 bases, and 8 bases lay outside the gene matches. Germline-derived CDR1 and CDR2 are GTSNPN and SVGIG (reference sequence). The CDR3 DNA is TGTGCCTGGACCCCAGACAGGGGGTTATATGGCTACACCTTC. Protein sequence: CAWTPDRGLYGYTF.

The J gene is TRBJ2-3, the V gene TRBV10-2, with 13 bases identical to TRBD2. This CDR3 has 16 amino acids. V lost 7 bases to trimming and J lost 3 bases; unmatched junction nucleotides: 7. CDR1 and CDR2 from the germline V gene are WSHSY and SAAADI. Here the CDR3 reads CASIGLAGALTDTQYF. The CDR3 coding sequence is TGCGCCAGCATCGGACTAGCGGGAGCTCTAACAGATACGCAGTATTTT.

The chain links TRBV2 to TRBJ2-7; TRBD1 matches 9 bases. V lost 8 bases and J lost 1; bases outside the gene matches: 6. Germline-derived CDR1 and CDR2 are SNHLY and FYNNEI. The CDR3 has 14 residues. The CDR3 loop is CASGLGQGSYEQYF. The CDR3 nucleotides are TGTGCCAGCGGGCTGGGACAGGGATCCTACGAGCAGTACTTC.

There are a few counts of this clone. The J gene is TRBJ1-1, the V gene TRBV18; 10 positions agree with TRBD1. The CDR3 has 15 residues. The junction had 8 bases not matched to a gene; V was cut back by 7 bases and J by 3 bases. Germline-derived CDR1 and CDR2 are KGHSH and LQKENI. The CDR3 DNA sequence: TGTGCCAGCTTCCCGGGGACAGGGGCGGACACTGAAGCTTTCTTT. Protein sequence: CASFPGTGADTEAFF.

The chain combines TRBV9 with TRBJ1-3; the match to TRBD1 covers 7 bases. This CDR3 spans 16 amino acids. V lost 3 bases and J lost 4; bases outside the gene matches: 10. Looked up from germline, CDR1 is SGDLS and CDR2 is YYNGEE. CDR3 sequence (DNA): TGTGCCAGCAGCGCATTACAGGGGAGGGGAGGAAACACCATATATTTT. Its translation: CASSALQGRGGNTIYF.

CDR3 loop: CASRPGLADYNEQFF. CDR3 sequence (DNA): TGTGCCAGCCGGCCGGGACTAGCAGATTACAATGAGCAGTTCTTC. V and J are TRBV5-4 and TRBJ2-1, with 9 bases fitting TRBD2. The germline V gene encodes CDR1 SGHNT and CDR2 YYREEE (reference sequence). V lost 7 bases to trimming and J lost 4 bases; unmatched junction nucleotides: 9. This CDR3 is 15 amino acids long. The full variable domain, with the rest looked up from reference TRBV5-4 and TRBJ2-1, is ETGVTQSPTHLIKTRGQQVTLRCSSQSGHNTVSWYQQALGQGPQFIFQYYREEENGRGNFPPRFSGLQFPNYSSELNVNALELDDSALYLCASRPGLADYNEQFFGPGTRLTVL.

This clone was detected ten times or more. The chain links TRBV5-4 to TRBJ2-2; D remains ambiguous. This CDR3 is 13 amino acids long. Per germline, CDR1 SGHNT and CDR2 YYREEE (reference sequence). Trimming took 4 bases from V and 6 from J, leaving 10 bases between them. For the CDR3, the DNA is TGTGCCAGCAGCCAATCTGTAGCCGGGGAGCTGTTTTTT. The encoded protein is CASSQSVAGELFF.

J is TRBJ1-1 and V is TRBV5-4; 8 positions match TRBD1. This CDR3 region has 13 residues. V dropped 10 bases and J dropped 2; count of bases not matched to a gene: 7. CDR1 SGHNT and CDR2 YYREEE come from the germline V gene (reference sequence). The CDR3 protein is CAAGGAENTEAFF. CDR3 coding DNA: TGTGCCGCAGGGGGCGCAGAAAACACTGAAGCTTTCTTT.

This chain joins TRBV5-1 and TRBJ2-5, with 9 bases aligning to TRBD2. V shed 0 bases, J shed 4 bases, and the junction held 4 bases outside the gene matches. Germline V gene sequence: CDR1 SGHRS, CDR2 YFSETQ. The length of the CDR3 is 15 residues. The CDR3 nucleotides read TGCGCCAGCAGCTTGGGTAATAGCGGGAGAGAGACCCAGTACTTC. Its protein product is CASSLGNSGRETQYF.

This clone appeared a few times. V usage is TRBV11-2 and J usage is TRBJ2-7; D remains unclear. Trimming took off 3 bases at V and 1 base at J, with 13 bases between the two ends. There are 15 residues in the CDR3. The germline CDR1 and CDR2 sequences are SGHAT and FQNNGV. CDR3 DNA: TGTGCCAGCAGCTTCGCGGTTTTAGGGTCCTACGAGCAGTACTTC. It is translated as CASSFAVLGSYEQYF.

The chain links TRBV5-1 to TRBJ1-2, with D tentatively TRBD1 (5 bases). The CDR3 is 12 residues long. CDR1 and CDR2 (germline): SGHRS, YFSETQ. V lost 1 base and J 6 bases, leaving 7 bases between the germline ends. As DNA, the CDR3 is TGCGCCAGCAGCTTGCAGGGAGATGGCTACACCTTC. Translation: CASSLQGDGYTF.

V and J are TRBV2 and TRBJ2-6; D is ambiguous. This CDR3 has 15 residues. V lost 1 base and J lost 0, with 4 bases in between. From germline, CDR1 is SNHLY and CDR2 FYNNEI. This CDR3 reads CASSEGGSGANVLTF. The CDR3 DNA follows: TGTGCCAGCAGTGAAGGGGGCTCTGGGGCCAACGTCCTGACTTTC.

This chain joins TRBV19 and TRBJ2-5; D not resolved. Germline CDR1 and CDR2: LNHDA and SQIVND (reference sequence). CDR3 length: 14 amino acids. The V end lost 2 bases, the J end lost 0 bases, and 7 bases lay between the germline ends. The CDR3 DNA reads TGTGCCAGTAGTATATGGGCGGACCAAGAGACCCAGTACTTC. This sequence encodes CASSIWADQETQYF.

This clone was observed a single time. The V and J genes are TRBV5-1 and TRBJ2-5; TRBD1 agrees at 7 bases. V shed 0 bases, J shed 4 bases, and the junction held 6 bases outside the gene matches. CDR1 is SGHRS, CDR2 YFSETQ, per germline. The CDR3 is 15 residues long. The CDR3 sequence is CASSLVLQGSETQYF. The CDR3 DNA reads TGCGCCAGCAGCTTGGTACTACAGGGGTCAGAGACCCAGTACTTC.

The chain couples TRBV10-3 to TRBJ2-2; 7 bases map to TRBD2. The CDR3 covers 16 residues. Germline CDR1 reads ENHRY; CDR2 reads SYGVKD. The ends lost 2 bases at V and 5 bases at J; junction bases unmatched: 8. The CDR3 region is CAISEIAGADTGELFF. DNA of the CDR3: TGTGCCATCAGTGAGATCGCGGGAGCGGATACCGGGGAGCTGTTTTTT.

The chain couples TRBV18 to TRBJ1-6, with unresolved D. Trimming removed 2 bases at V and 8 bases at J, with 13 bases between. Germline V gene sequence: CDR1 KGHSH, CDR2 LQKENI. This CDR3 contains 15 residues. The CDR3 DNA is TGTGCCAGCTCACCAAACGGACCGACGGATTCACCCCTCCACTTT. Translation: CASSPNGPTDSPLHF.

This clone was detected a few times. V gene TRBV7-2 combines with J gene TRBJ2-2, with no clear D. Germline values: CDR1 SGHTA, CDR2 FQGNSA. This CDR3 spans 18 amino acids. Trimming cost V 2 bases and J 0 bases, with 16 bases left between them. The CDR3: CASSLSPRRPANTGELFF. The CDR3 DNA follows: TGTGCCAGCAGCTTATCCCCTCGGCGGCCCGCGAACACCGGGGAGCTGTTTTTT.

The V and J genes are TRBV5-1 and TRBJ1-2; the D gene is possibly TRBD1 (6 bases). CDR1 is SGHRS and CDR2 is YFSETQ in the germline V gene. The CDR3 covers 14 residues. The germline V and J ends were trimmed by 2 bases and 4 bases, with 12 bases remaining between them. This CDR3 is CASSFGQGIYGYTF. The DNA of the CDR3 is TGCGCCAGCAGCTTCGGCCAGGGGATCTATGGCTACACCTTC.

V usage is TRBV28 and J usage is TRBJ1-5; D not certain. V was trimmed by 1 base and J by 0 bases, leaving 10 bases between them. The CDR3 extends over 16 amino acids. Germline loops: CDR1 MDHEN, CDR2 SYDVKM. CDR3 loop: CASSLFEGASNQPQHF. CDR3 nucleotides: TGTGCCAGCAGTTTATTCGAGGGCGCTAGCAATCAGCCCCAGCATTTT.

The chain joins TRBV6-6 to TRBJ2-1, with 10 positions matching TRBD1. Germline values: CDR1 MNHNY, CDR2 SVGAGI (reference sequence). The CDR3 covers 15 residues. J gave up 9 bases and V 4 bases, and 9 bases lay outside the gene matches. The CDR3 DNA reads as TGTGCCAGCAGTTTACGGTGGGACAGGGGCGTTGAGCAGTTCTTC. Translated, it gives CASSLRWDRGVEQFF.

The chain links TRBV5-6 to TRBJ1-3, with unresolved D. Looked up from germline, CDR1 is SGHDT and CDR2 is YYEEEE. The CDR3 is made up of 15 amino acids. V gave up 0 bases and J gave up 0 bases, with 7 bases separating them. CDR3 loop: CASSLVGISGNTIYF. The CDR3, as DNA: TGTGCCAGCAGCTTGGTCGGAATCTCTGGAAACACCATATATTTT.

V is TRBV9 and J is TRBJ1-2, with TRBD1 matching 8 bases. The V gene end was trimmed by 0 bases and the J gene end by 1 base; junction bases not matched to a gene: 14. CDR3 length: 19 amino acids. From germline, CDR1 is SGDLS and CDR2 YYNGEE. The DNA of the CDR3 is TGTGCCAGCAGCGTAGTGCCCTCCCAGGGGGCCCTCATTAACTATGGCTACACCTTC. It codes for CASSVVPSQGALINYGYTF.

The chain employs TRBV10-3 and TRBJ2-5, with no clear D. Germline V gives CDR1 ENHRY, CDR2 SYGVKD. The V end lost 2 bases, the J end lost 4 bases, and 8 bases lay between the germline ends. The CDR3 runs 13 residues. CDR3 protein: CAISEGVRETQYF. The CDR3 nucleotides read TGTGCCATCAGTGAGGGGGTCAGAGAGACCCAGTACTTC.

The genes are TRBV10-2 and TRBJ2-7, with a possible D match to TRBD1 (5 bases). This CDR3 is built from 15 residues. Germline CDR1 reads WSHSY; CDR2 reads SAAADI. V gave up 4 bases and J gave up 0 bases, with 13 bases separating them. CDR3 nucleotides: TGCGCCAGCAGTGGAGCAGGACATAGCTCCTACGAGCAGTACTTC. This codes for CASSGAGHSSYEQYF.

This sequence joins TRBV5-4 and TRBJ2-5; tentatively, D is TRBD2 (6 bases). Trimming took off 10 bases at V and 1 base at J, with 14 bases between the two ends. Per germline, CDR1 SGHNT and CDR2 YYREEE (reference sequence). The CDR3 covers 13 residues. The CDR3 loop reads CAFWGTLQETQYF. CDR3 DNA sequence: TGTGCCTTTTGGGGGACTCTCCAAGAGACCCAGTACTTC.